These 8 T cell receptor beta chains were sequenced from one sample in a study of technical replicates of blood from four donors. Profiling relied on immunoSEQ multiplex PCR, and the TCRdb table lists in-frame clones only, not all of them. This sample has some 77,000 clones, with around 90% found just once. The sequencing sample was made of T cells isolated from PBMCs. The receptors come from a human donor in good health.

V usage is TRBV7-2 and J usage is TRBJ2-5; no firm D call. Between the trimmed V and J ends, which lost 7 bases and 1 base, there was a span of 10 bases. The CDR3 is 13 amino acids. Germline-derived CDR1 and CDR2 are SGHTA and FQGNSA. The CDR3 region has the DNA TGTGCCAGCACCTACAGCCCCCAAGAGACCCAGTACTTC. This encodes CASTYSPQETQYF.

The chain's CDR3 is CASSQVDREYGYTF. For the CDR3, the DNA is TGCGCCAGCAGCCAAGTGGACAGGGAATATGGCTACACCTTC. This chain connects TRBV4-3 to TRBJ1-2; the match to TRBD1 covers 8 bases. Germline trimming cut 1 base from V and 5 bases from J; bases unmatched to any gene: 3. The CDR3 runs 14 residues. Germline lookup yields CDR1 LGHNA and CDR2 YSLEER.

V gene TRBV29-1 combines with J gene TRBJ1-1; no definite D call. Trimming shortened V by 8 bases and J by 6 bases, and 19 bases separated the two germline ends. Germline V gene sequence: CDR1 SQVTM, CDR2 ANQGSEA. This CDR3 region has 13 residues. CDR3 in DNA: TGCAGCCCCAGCGGGTTACCCGGCGCTGAAGCTTTCTTT. The encoded protein is CSPSGLPGAEAFF.

V gene TRBV5-5 combines with J gene TRBJ2-7, with 7 bases aligning to TRBD2. This CDR3 has 14 residues. Trimming took 1 base from V and 4 from J; bases not matched to a gene: 5. Germline assignment: CDR1 SGHKS and CDR2 YYEKEE (reference sequence). The chain's CDR3 is CASSLRSGTYEQYF. The DNA for the CDR3 is TGTGCCAGCAGCTTGAGGAGCGGGACGTACGAGCAGTACTTC.

Points on this clone: Other DNA variants within this sample encode the same CDR3. The rearrangement joins TRBV9 to TRBJ2-7, with a tentative D call TRBD2 (6 bases). Per germline, CDR1 SGDLS and CDR2 YYNGEE. The ends were cut back, 4 bases at V and 4 bases at J, with 12 bases in the middle. The CDR3 totals 13 residues. For the CDR3, the DNA is TGTGCCAGCAGCCCAGGAGGGAGTTACGAGCAGTACTTC. Translated: CASSPGGSYEQYF.

In its sample, this clone was seen once. This chain connects TRBV19 to TRBJ2-7; 8 positions agree with TRBD1. The CDR3 runs to 14 residues. Germline-derived CDR1 and CDR2 are LNHDA and SQIVND (reference sequence). Germline trimming cut 3 bases from V and 5 bases from J; bases unmatched to any gene: 6. The CDR3 sequence is CASSIGRGRDEQYF. For the CDR3, the DNA is TGTGCCAGTAGTATCGGCAGGGGGCGCGACGAGCAGTACTTC.

The CDR3 bases are TGTGCCAGGGTCCCCCACTTTCAGGCCTCCAAAAACATTCAGTACTTC. Protein sequence: CARVPHFQASKNIQYF. The chain has TRBV7-9 and TRBJ2-4, with D unresolved. This CDR3 spans 16 amino acids. The germline V and J ends were trimmed by 9 bases and 2 bases, with 20 bases remaining between them. Germline V gene sequence: CDR1 SEHNR, CDR2 FQNEAQ (reference sequence).

The rearrangement links TRBV15 to TRBJ2-2; D is perhaps TRBD2 (5 bases). Deletions cut 4 bases from V and 0 bases from J, with 12 bases between. Germline lookup yields CDR1 LNHNV and CDR2 YYDKDF (reference sequence). The CDR3 extends over 16 amino acids. CDR3 DNA sequence: TGTGCCACCAGCAAAAGACCGGGAACGAACACCGGGGAGCTGTTTTTT. The encoded protein is CATSKRPGTNTGELFF. The whole variable domain, filled in from reference TRBV15 and TRBJ2-2, reads DAMVIQNPRYQVTQFGKPVTLSCSQTLNHNVMYWYQQKSSQAPKLLFHYYDKDFNNEADTPDNFQSRRPNTSFCFLDIRSPGLGDTAMYLCATSKRPGTNTGELFFGEGSRLTVL.